This passage covers 5 T cell receptor beta chains from one sample sequenced in a study of monozygotic twins with inflammatory bowel disease. TCRdb derives one entry per CDR3 protein from the 5' RACE reads, leaving out DNA. This sample's clone table lists approximately 400,000 distinct CDR3 sequences. Sequenced sample: blood. The receptors stem from a human donor with ulcerative colitis or Crohn's disease, or a healthy co-twin of an affected twin (not recorded which).

V usage is TRBV6-1 and J usage is TRBJ1-1; TCRdb picks TRBD1, but there is no DNA to check that call. CDR1 and CDR2 (germline): MNHNS, SASEGT. The CDR3 contains 15 residues. The CDR3 loop reads CASINQGGGFGEAFF.

The chain is built from TRBV20-1 and TRBJ1-1. The CDR3 has 13 amino acids. Germline V gives CDR1 DFQATT, CDR2 SNEGSKA (reference sequence). CDR3 sequence: CSARDTGSTEAFF.

The V and J genes are TRBV7-6 and TRBJ2-2; TCRdb calls TRBD2, which cannot be checked without DNA. The length of the CDR3 is 14 residues. The germline V gene encodes CDR1 SGHVS and CDR2 FNYEAQ. CDR3 in amino acids: CASRPAGGTGELFF. The variable domain in full, with the rest retrieved from reference TRBV7-6 and TRBJ2-2, is GAGVSQSPRYKVTKRGQDVALRCDPISGHVSLYWYRQALGQGPEFLTYFNYEAQQDKSGLPNDRFSAERPEGSISTLTIQRTEQRDSAMYRCASRPAGGTGELFFGEGSRLTVL.

The CDR3 reads CASSKGLGEFF. The V and J genes are TRBV27 and TRBJ2-1; absent DNA, TCRdb's TRBD2 call cannot be checked. The CDR3 has 11 residues. Germline V gene sequence: CDR1 MNHEY, CDR2 SMNVEV (reference sequence).

The chain has TRBV10-3 and TRBJ2-1; TCRdb selects TRBD1, and the lack of DNA leaves this call unchecked. The CDR3 has 14 residues. Germline CDR1 reads ENHRY; CDR2 reads SYGVKD. This chain's CDR3 is CAISEGGVRNEQFF.